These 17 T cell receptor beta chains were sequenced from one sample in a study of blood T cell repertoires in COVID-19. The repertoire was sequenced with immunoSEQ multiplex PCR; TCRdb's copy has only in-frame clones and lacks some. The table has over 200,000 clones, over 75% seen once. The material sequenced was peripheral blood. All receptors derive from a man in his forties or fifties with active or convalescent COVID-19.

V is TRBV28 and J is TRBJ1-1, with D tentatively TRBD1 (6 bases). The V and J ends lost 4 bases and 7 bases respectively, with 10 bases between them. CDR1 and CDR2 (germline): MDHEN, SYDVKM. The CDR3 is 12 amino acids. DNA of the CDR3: TGTGCCAGCAGTTCTCAGGGGATTGAAGCTTTCTTT. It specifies CASSSQGIEAFF.

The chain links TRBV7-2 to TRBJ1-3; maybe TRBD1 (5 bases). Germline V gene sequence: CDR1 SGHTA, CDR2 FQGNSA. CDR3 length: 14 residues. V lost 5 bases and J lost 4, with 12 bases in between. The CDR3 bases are TGTGCCAGCAGCCGGGACTATTCAGGAAACACCATATATTTT. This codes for CASSRDYSGNTIYF.

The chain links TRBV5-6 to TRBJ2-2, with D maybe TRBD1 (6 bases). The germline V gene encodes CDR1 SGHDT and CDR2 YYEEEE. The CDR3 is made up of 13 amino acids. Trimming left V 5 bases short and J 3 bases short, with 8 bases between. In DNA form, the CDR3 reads TGTGCCAGCAGGAGGACAGACACCGGGGAGCTGTTTTTT. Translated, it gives CASRRTDTGELFF.

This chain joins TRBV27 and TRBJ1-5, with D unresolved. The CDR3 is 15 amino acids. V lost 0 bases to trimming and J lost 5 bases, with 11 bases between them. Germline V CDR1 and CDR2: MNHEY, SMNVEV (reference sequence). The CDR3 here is CASSLSGIGYQPQHF. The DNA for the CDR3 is TGTGCCAGCAGTTTATCGGGTATCGGGTATCAGCCCCAGCATTTT.

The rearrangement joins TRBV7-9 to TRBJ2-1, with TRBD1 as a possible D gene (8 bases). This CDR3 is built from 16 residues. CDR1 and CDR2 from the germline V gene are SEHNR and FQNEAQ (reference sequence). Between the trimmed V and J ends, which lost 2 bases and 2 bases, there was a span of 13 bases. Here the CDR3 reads CASSLTGGVPYNEQFF. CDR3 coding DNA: TGTGCCAGCAGCTTAACAGGGGGGGTTCCCTACAATGAGCAGTTCTTC.

CDR3 bases: TGTGCCACCAGATTCGGACATTCGAACACTGAAGCTTTCTTT. Translated: CATRFGHSNTEAFF. The chain links TRBV19 to TRBJ1-1; perhaps TRBD1 as D (5 bases). CDR1 is LNHDA, CDR2 SQIVND, per germline (reference sequence). CDR3 length: 14 residues. With 10 bases removed from V and 1 base from J, the gap between germline ends came to 16 bases.

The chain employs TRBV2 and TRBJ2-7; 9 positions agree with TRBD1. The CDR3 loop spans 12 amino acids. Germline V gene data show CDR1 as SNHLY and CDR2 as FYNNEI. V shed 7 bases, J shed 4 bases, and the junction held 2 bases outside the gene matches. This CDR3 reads CASTGTGYEQYF. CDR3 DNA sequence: TGTGCCAGCACCGGGACAGGGTACGAGCAGTACTTC.

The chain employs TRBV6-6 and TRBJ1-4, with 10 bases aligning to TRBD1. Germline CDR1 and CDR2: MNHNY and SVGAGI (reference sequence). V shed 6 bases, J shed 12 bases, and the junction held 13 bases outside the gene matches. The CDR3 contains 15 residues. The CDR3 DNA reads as TGTGCCAGCAGGTTTAATCCCGGGACAGGGGAAGAACTGTTTTTT. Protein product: CASRFNPGTGEELFF.

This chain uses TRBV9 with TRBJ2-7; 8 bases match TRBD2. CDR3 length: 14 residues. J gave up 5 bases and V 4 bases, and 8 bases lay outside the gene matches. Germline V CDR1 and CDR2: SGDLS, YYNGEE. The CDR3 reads CASSPGGGRDEQYF. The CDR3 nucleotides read TGTGCCAGCAGCCCCGGGGGGGGGCGCGACGAGCAGTACTTC.

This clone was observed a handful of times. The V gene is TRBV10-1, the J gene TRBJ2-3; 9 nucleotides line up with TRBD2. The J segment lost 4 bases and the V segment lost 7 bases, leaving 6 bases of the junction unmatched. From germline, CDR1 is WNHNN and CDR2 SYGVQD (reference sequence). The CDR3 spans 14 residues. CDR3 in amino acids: CASNGTSKADTQYF. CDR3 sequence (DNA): TGCGCCAGCAACGGGACTAGCAAGGCAGATACGCAGTATTTT.

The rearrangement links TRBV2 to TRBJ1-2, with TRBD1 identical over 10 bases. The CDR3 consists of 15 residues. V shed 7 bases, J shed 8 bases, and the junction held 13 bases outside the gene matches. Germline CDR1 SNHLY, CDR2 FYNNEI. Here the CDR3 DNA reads TGTGCCAGCATCCCTGAAAGGACAGGGGGGGTAGGCTACACCTTC. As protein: CASIPERTGGVGYTF.

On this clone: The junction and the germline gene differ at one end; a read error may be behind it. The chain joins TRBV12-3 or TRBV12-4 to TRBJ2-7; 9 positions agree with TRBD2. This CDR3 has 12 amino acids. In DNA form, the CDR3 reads TGTGCCAGCAGTTTCTCAAGCGGGGGGACGCACTTC. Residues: CASSFSSGGTHF.

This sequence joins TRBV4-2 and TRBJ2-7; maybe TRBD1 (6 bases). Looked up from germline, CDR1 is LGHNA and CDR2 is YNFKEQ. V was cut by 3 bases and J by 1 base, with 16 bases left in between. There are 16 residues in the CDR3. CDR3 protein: CASSQERQAMSYEQYF. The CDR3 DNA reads TGTGCCAGCAGCCAGGAACGACAGGCGATGTCCTACGAGCAGTACTTC.

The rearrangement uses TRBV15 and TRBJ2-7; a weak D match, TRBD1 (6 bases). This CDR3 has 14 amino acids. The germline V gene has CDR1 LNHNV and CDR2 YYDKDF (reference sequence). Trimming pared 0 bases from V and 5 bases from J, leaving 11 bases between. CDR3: CATSRDRTVDEQYF. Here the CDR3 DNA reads TGTGCCACCAGCAGAGACCGGACAGTCGACGAGCAGTACTTC.

CDR3 sequence (DNA): TGTGCCAGCACCACCAGACAGGGCCATCAGCCCCAGCATTTT. This encodes CASTTRQGHQPQHF. This sequence joins TRBV28 and TRBJ1-5; 7 positions agree with TRBD1. Germline lookup yields CDR1 MDHEN and CDR2 SYDVKM. This CDR3 has 14 amino acids. After removal of 7 bases from V and 5 bases from J, the junction contained 8 bases not matched to a gene.

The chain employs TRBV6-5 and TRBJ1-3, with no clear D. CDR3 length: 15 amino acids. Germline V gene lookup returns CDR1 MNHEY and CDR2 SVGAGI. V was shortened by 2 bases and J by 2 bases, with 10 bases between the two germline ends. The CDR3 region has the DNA TGTGCCAGCAGTTACCGGGGTGGCACTGGAAACACCATATATTTT. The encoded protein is CASSYRGGTGNTIYF.

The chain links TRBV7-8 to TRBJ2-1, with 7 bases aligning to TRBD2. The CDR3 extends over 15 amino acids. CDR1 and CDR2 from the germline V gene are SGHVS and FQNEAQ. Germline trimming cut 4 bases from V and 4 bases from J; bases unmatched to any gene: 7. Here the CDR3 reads CASSYTGGPYNEQFF. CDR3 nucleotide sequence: TGTGCCAGCAGCTACACGGGGGGACCATACAATGAGCAGTTCTTC.